A single sample gave rise to the 5 T cell receptor beta chains below, sequenced in a study of T cell responses to AZD1222 COVID-19 vaccine. This table comes from immunoSEQ multiplex PCR, and its TCRdb copy is limited to in-frame clones, with some not included. The table includes 95,000 to 110,000 clones, less than 95% detected once. Here the sequenced sample was peripheral blood, taken on day 0 of AZD1222 vaccination. Receptors were obtained from an adult in good health.

This chain joins TRBV13 and TRBJ1-2; D is ambiguous. Trimming took off 3 bases at V and 4 bases at J, with 15 bases between the two ends. The CDR3 extends over 15 amino acids. CDR1 and CDR2 from the germline V gene are PRHDT and FYEKMQ (reference sequence). The DNA for the CDR3 is TGTGCCAGCAGCTTGGGGTCAGTAATTTCCTATGGCTACACCTTC. This encodes CASSLGSVISYGYTF.

CDR3: CAISRDPGPNEKLFF. DNA for the CDR3: TGTGCCATCAGTCGGGACCCGGGACCTAATGAAAAACTGTTTTTT. The gene calls are TRBV10-3 and TRBJ1-4; tentatively, D is TRBD1 (5 bases). The V gene's germline CDR1 is ENHRY and CDR2 SYGVKD. The V end lost 5 bases, the J end lost 3 bases, and 13 bases lay between the germline ends. The CDR3 consists of 15 residues.

This sequence joins TRBV9 and TRBJ1-1, with D perhaps TRBD1 (6 bases). Germline loops: CDR1 SGDLS, CDR2 YYNGEE. With 4 bases removed from V and 1 base from J, the gap between germline ends came to 8 bases. The CDR3 totals 13 residues. In nucleotides, the CDR3 is TGTGCCAGCAGCCAAGGGGGGAACACTGAAGCTTTCTTT. The encoded protein is CASSQGGNTEAFF.

This clone was seen more than once but under ten times. The V gene is TRBV28, the J gene TRBJ2-1; TRBD2 matches 12 bases. CDR3 length: 14 amino acids. In germline, CDR1 is MDHEN, CDR2 SYDVKM. Germline trimming cut 6 bases from V and 4 bases from J; bases unmatched to any gene: 1. The CDR3: CASRGLAGYNEQFF. CDR3 bases: TGTGCCAGCAGAGGACTAGCGGGGTACAATGAGCAGTTCTTC. The whole variable domain, remainder taken from reference TRBV28 and TRBJ2-1, is DVKVTQSSRYLVKRTGEKVFLECVQDMDHENMFWYRQDPGLGLRLIYFSYDVKMKEKGDIPEGYSVSREKKERFSLILESASTNQTSMYLCASRGLAGYNEQFFGPGTRLTVL.

The chain links TRBV3-1 (or the pseudogene TRBV3-2) to TRBJ2-7, with D possibly called TRBD1 or TRBD2 (6 bases each). The V gene's germline CDR1 is LGHDT and CDR2 YNNKEL (reference sequence). The ends were cut back, 0 bases at V and 7 bases at J, with 13 bases in the middle. The CDR3 contains 14 residues. The CDR3, as DNA: TGTGCCAGCAGCCAAGAAGGGGGGTTGGGGGAGCAGTACTTC. Translated, it gives CASSQEGGLGEQYF.